The next 27 T cell receptor beta chains were all read from a single sample in a study of cytomegalovirus exposure and HLA in healthy donors. PCR amplification relied on 60 Vbeta primers (plus 13 Jbeta primers). Sequencing was performed with immunoSEQ multiplex PCR; in TCRdb, only in-frame clones are kept and a portion is missing. Here the sample spans roughly 160,000 clones, around 82% being singletons. The sequenced material came from PBMCs. The receptors shown here come from a man aged 25-45 years in good health and CMV-seronegative.

The chain recombines TRBV11-2 with TRBJ2-3, with TRBD2 matching over 9 bases. Germline V gives CDR1 SGHAT, CDR2 FQNNGV. CDR3 size: 16 residues. The V segment lost 5 bases and the J segment 1 base; nucleotides outside the gene matches: 7. The CDR3 sequence is CASSISSGARTDTQYF. For the CDR3, the DNA is TGTGCCAGCAGCATATCTAGCGGGGCCCGCACAGATACGCAGTATTTT. Combining the CDR3 with reference TRBV11-2 and TRBJ2-3 gives the whole variable domain EAGVAQSPRYKIIEKRQSVAFWCNPISGHATLYWYQQILGQGPKLLIQFQNNGVVDDSQLPKDRFSAERLKGVDSTLKIQPAKLEDSAVYLCASSISSGARTDTQYFGPGTRLTVL.

This clone was seen more than once but under ten times. This chain links TRBV5-1 with TRBJ1-1; no firm D call. Germline lookup yields CDR1 SGHRS and CDR2 YFSETQ. Trimming took off 5 bases at V and 6 bases at J, with 11 bases between the two ends. The CDR3 is 12 amino acids. CDR3 bases: TGCGCCAGCAGGTCGACGGAGGCTGAAGCTTTCTTT. Protein: CASRSTEAEAFF. The full variable domain, its missing parts supplied by reference TRBV5-1 and TRBJ1-1, is KAGVTQTPRYLIKTRGQQVTLSCSPISGHRSVSWYQQTPGQGLQFLFEYFSETQRNKGNFPGRFSGRQFSNSRSEMNVSTLELGDSALYLCASRSTEAEAFFGQGTRLTVV.

This clone was detected only a few times. The rearrangement uses TRBV11-3 and TRBJ2-7; 12 nucleotides agree with TRBD2. V trimming: 5 bases; J trimming: 3 bases; junction bases outside the gene matches: 5. Germline lookup yields CDR1 SGHNT and CDR2 YENEEA. This CDR3 region has 15 residues. CDR3 sequence (DNA): TGTGCCAGCAGCCTCACTAGCGGGGGGAACTACGAGCAGTACTTC. This gives the protein CASSLTSGGNYEQYF.

This chain links TRBV4-1 with TRBJ2-5; 8 nucleotides line up with TRBD2. The V gene's germline CDR1 is MGHRA and CDR2 YSYEKL. The CDR3 runs to 15 residues. The V and J ends lost 4 bases and 5 bases, in that order; junction bases with no gene match: 9. The CDR3 DNA is TGCGCCAGCAGCCTTATAGGACTAGCATCGGAGACCCAGTACTTC. It codes for CASSLIGLASETQYF.

The chain combines TRBV21-1 with TRBJ2-5; TRBD2 was called by the table and not checked on the DNA. TRBV21-1 is termed a pseudogene. The CDR3 totals 17 residues. In nucleotides, the CDR3 is TGTGCCAGCAGCAAAGTAAAGGGACTAGCGGGGGTTGAGACCCAGTACTTC. Its protein is CASSKVKGLAGVETQYF.

The gene calls are TRBV6-6 and TRBJ2-7; D unclear. Trimming cost V 5 bases and J 4 bases, with 9 bases left between them. The germline V gene has CDR1 MNHNY and CDR2 SVGAGI (reference sequence). The CDR3 totals 12 residues. CDR3 DNA sequence: TGTGCCAGCAGTGCAGCGCTATACGAGCAGTACTTC. It specifies CASSAALYEQYF.

The genes are TRBV7-2 and TRBJ2-7, with D tentatively TRBD1 (5 bases). The CDR3 runs 13 residues. Per the germline V gene, CDR1 is SGHTA and CDR2 is FQGNSA. With 2 bases removed from V and 5 bases from J, the gap between germline ends came to 10 bases. CDR3 in amino acids: CASSLLAGNEQYF. CDR3 DNA sequence: TGTGCCAGCAGCTTATTGGCAGGGAACGAGCAGTACTTC.

The chain recombines TRBV5-5 with TRBJ1-5; 9 positions match TRBD1. The germline CDR1 and CDR2 sequences are SGHKS and YYEKEE (reference sequence). V lost 4 bases to trimming and J lost 5 bases; unmatched junction nucleotides: 10. This CDR3 comprises 16 residues. CDR3 in amino acids: CASSLTGGSRHQPQHF. CDR3 coding DNA: TGTGCCAGCAGCCTAACAGGGGGCAGTCGGCATCAGCCCCAGCATTTT.

The V and J genes are TRBV6-5 and TRBJ2-3; weak D call: TRBD2 (6 bases). The CDR3 totals 14 residues. CDR1 and CDR2 (germline): MNHEY, SVGAGI. V lost 7 bases to trimming and J lost 3 bases, with 14 bases between them. The CDR3, as DNA: TGTGCCAGCACCCCCGCGGGGCAAACAGATACGCAGTATTTT. This translates into CASTPAGQTDTQYF.

Written as DNA, the CDR3 is TGTGCCTGGACCTATCGTACCGTGAACACTGAAGCTTTCTTT. Its protein product is CAWTYRTVNTEAFF. The chain combines TRBV30 with TRBJ1-1, with unresolved D. The CDR3 loop spans 14 amino acids. The germline V gene encodes CDR1 GTSNPN and CDR2 SVGIG (reference sequence). Trimming stripped 4 bases from V and 0 bases from J, with 12 bases between.

The chain uses TRBV7-7 and TRBJ1-3; D possibly corresponds to TRBD1 (6 bases). Trimming stripped 2 bases from V and 2 bases from J, with 13 bases between. Germline lookup yields CDR1 SSHAT and CDR2 FNYEAQ (reference sequence). CDR3 length: 16 residues. The CDR3 DNA reads TGTGCCAGCAGCTTATCGTTTGGGGGCACTGGAAACACCATATATTTT. Amino acids: CASSLSFGGTGNTIYF.

The chain is built from TRBV21-1 and TRBJ1-5. TRBV21-1 is tagged as a pseudogene. CDR3 length: 15 residues. The CDR3 DNA reads TGTGCCAGCAGCAAAGTGGGAGGGCGGAATCAGCCCCAGCATTTT. Protein product: CASSKVGGRNQPQHF.

The rearrangement joins TRBV10-2 to TRBJ2-3, with a possible D match to TRBD1 (6 bases). This CDR3 is 14 amino acids long. In germline, CDR1 is WSHSY, CDR2 SAAADI. Written as DNA, the CDR3 is TGCGCAGCCCTGGGGGCCTTAGGTTCAGATACGCAGTATTTT. Its protein product is CAALGALGSDTQYF.

This chain connects TRBV29-1 to TRBJ2-3; D gene unclear. V was shortened by 3 bases and J by 0 bases, with 10 bases between the two germline ends. This CDR3 spans 14 amino acids. The germline gives CDR1 SQVTM, CDR2 ANQGSEA. CDR3 sequence: CSVDGSRSTDTQYF. The DNA for the CDR3 is TGCAGCGTTGATGGGTCGAGGAGCACAGATACGCAGTATTTT.

The gene calls are TRBV5-6 and TRBJ1-2; tentatively, D is TRBD1 (5 bases). The V end lost 1 base, the J end lost 8 bases, and 15 bases lay between the germline ends. CDR3 length: 14 amino acids. CDR1 is SGHDT and CDR2 is YYEEEE in the germline V gene. CDR3 sequence: CASSLISGLGGYTF. CDR3 nucleotides: TGTGCCAGCAGCTTGATTTCAGGGCTGGGAGGCTACACCTTC.

The chain carries TRBV5-6 and TRBJ2-7; TRBD2 aligns across 8 bases. Matching the DNA end better, TRBJ2-5 makes the J call doubtful. CDR1 SGHDT and CDR2 YYEEEE come from the germline V gene. The CDR3 length is 15 residues. Here the CDR3 reads CASSFIGGAWETQYF. For the CDR3, the DNA is TGTGCCAGCAGCTTTATCGGGGGGGCCTGGGAGACCCAGTACTTC.

This chain joins TRBV11-3 and TRBJ1-2, with 7 bases fitting TRBD1. The CDR3 runs to 15 residues. Per the germline V gene, CDR1 is SGHNT and CDR2 is YENEEA. The V segment lost 1 base and the J segment 8 bases; nucleotides outside the gene matches: 10. The CDR3 spells CASSLAPGTVEGYTF. The CDR3 bases are TGTGCCAGCAGCTTAGCACCCGGGACAGTGGAAGGCTACACCTTC. Full variable domain (missing parts from reference TRBV11-3 and TRBJ1-2): EAGVVQSPRYKIIEKKQPVAFWCNPISGHNTLYWYLQNLGQGPELLIRYENEEAVDDSQLPKDRFSAERLKGVDSTLKIQPAELGDSAVYLCASSLAPGTVEGYTFGSGTRLTVV.

The chain is built from TRBV7-8 and TRBJ1-1; 9 bases align to TRBD1. Germline CDR1 and CDR2: SGHVS and FQNEAQ. V trimming: 5 bases; J trimming: 6 bases; junction bases outside the gene matches: 4. There are 13 residues in the CDR3. In DNA, the CDR3 is TGTGCCAGCAGCATCACAGGGGGCCCTGAAGCTTTCTTT. This translates into CASSITGGPEAFF.

The chain uses TRBV27 and TRBJ1-6, with 9 bases fitting TRBD1. V was pared by 3 bases and J by 1 base, with 4 bases of the junction left unmatched. Per germline, CDR1 MNHEY and CDR2 SMNVEV (reference sequence). There are 17 residues in the CDR3. Here the CDR3 reads CASSFTGGSSYNSPLHF. CDR3 bases: TGTGCCAGCAGTTTCACAGGGGGCTCGTCCTATAATTCACCCCTCCACTTT.

This rearrangement joins TRBV7-6 to TRBJ2-2; perhaps TRBD1 as D (6 bases). The CDR3 totals 16 residues. Germline V gives CDR1 SGHVS, CDR2 FNYEAQ. Trimming shortened V by 6 bases and J by 0 bases, and 14 bases separated the two germline ends. The CDR3 sequence: CASRAWDTANTGELFF. The CDR3 DNA follows: TGTGCCAGCAGAGCATGGGACACCGCGAACACCGGGGAGCTGTTTTTT.

In this sample, this clone turned up once. The V gene is TRBV19, the J gene TRBJ2-6; TRBD2 might be the D (6 bases). The V and J ends lost 7 bases and 0 bases respectively, with 25 bases between them. Germline lookup yields CDR1 LNHDA and CDR2 SQIVND (reference sequence). This CDR3 comprises 20 residues. CDR3 region: CASTAQGGGVAGSGANVLTF. The DNA for the CDR3 is TGTGCCAGTACCGCTCAGGGAGGCGGCGTCGCGGGCTCTGGGGCCAACGTCCTGACTTTC.

This clone was observed a single time. V usage is TRBV9 and J usage is TRBJ1-1, with a tentative D call TRBD1 (5 bases). V lost 3 bases to trimming and J lost 5 bases, with 14 bases between them. Germline-derived CDR1 and CDR2 are SGDLS and YYNGEE. The CDR3 covers 14 residues. CDR3 in DNA: TGTGCCAGCAGCGCCGGCAGGGTCGGGACTGAAGCTTTCTTT. This encodes CASSAGRVGTEAFF. Complete variable domain (other parts from reference TRBV9 and TRBJ1-1): DSGVTQTPKHLITATGQRVTLRCSPRSGDLSVYWYQQSLDQGLQFLIQYYNGEERAKGNILERFSAQQFPDLHSELNLSSLELGDSALYFCASSAGRVGTEAFFGQGTRLTVV.

The chain recombines TRBV7-3 with TRBJ2-1, with 9 positions matching TRBD2. Per germline, CDR1 SGHTA and CDR2 FQGTGA. Germline trimming cut 5 bases from V and 7 bases from J; bases unmatched to any gene: 9. The CDR3 extends over 15 amino acids. The CDR3 reads CASSPQASGMNEQFF. The CDR3 DNA follows: TGTGCCAGCAGCCCTCAGGCTAGCGGGATGAATGAGCAGTTCTTC. Based on the CDR3 plus reference TRBV7-3 and TRBJ2-1, the full variable domain is GAGVSQTPSNKVTEKGKYVELRCDPISGHTALYWYRQSLGQGPEFLIYFQGTGAADDSGLPNDRFFAVRPEGSVSTLKIQRTERGDSAVYLCASSPQASGMNEQFFGPGTRLTVL.

The CDR3 loop reads CASSALGGGSLSLFLDYGYTF. The CDR3 DNA reads TGTGCCAGCAGCGCCCTTGGGGGAGGATCCCTCTCCCTATTCCTTGACTATGGCTACACCTTC. This chain uses TRBV9 with TRBJ1-2, with D perhaps TRBD1 (5 bases). Per the germline V gene, CDR1 is SGDLS and CDR2 is YYNGEE. Trimming took 3 bases from V and 3 from J, leaving 33 bases between them. The CDR3 runs to 21 residues.

The V call is TRBV4-1, the J call TRBJ1-2, with D uncertain. V lost 0 bases and J 14 bases, leaving 19 bases between the germline ends. The germline gives CDR1 MGHRA, CDR2 YSYEKL. The CDR3 contains 14 residues. The CDR3 region is CASSQDPTRHVGTF. CDR3 nucleotide sequence: TGCGCCAGCAGCCAAGATCCGACCAGGCACGTAGGAACCTTC.

V and J are TRBV5-8 and TRBJ1-1, with 7 bases aligning to TRBD1. The CDR3 spans 15 residues. V dropped 0 bases and J dropped 3; count of bases not matched to a gene: 5. Per the germline V gene, CDR1 is SGHTS and CDR2 is YDEGEE. In DNA, the CDR3 is TGTGCCAGCAGCTTGGGGGGACAGACTTACACTGAAGCTTTCTTT. Its protein is CASSLGGQTYTEAFF.

The chain is built from TRBV7-9 and TRBJ2-5; no reliable D call. Judging by the DNA end, TRBJ2-7 fits better; the J call may be wrong. Germline CDR1 is SEHNR and CDR2 is FQNEAQ (reference sequence). CDR3 size: 11 residues. The CDR3 nucleotides read TGTGCCAGCAGCTTAGATTACGAGCAGTACTTC. Translation gives CASSLDYEQYF.